This T cell receptor (beta chain) originates from a study of PD-1 blockade in classical Hodgkin lymphoma (dated by TCRdb to about 2020). Some background on the complete study: Nivolumab dosing was 3 mg/kg intravenously every 2 weeks, continuing until either disease progression or unacceptable toxicity. A peripheral blood immune signature of response to PD-1 blockade in classical Hodgkin lymphoma was defined using TCR beta sequencing and CyTOF. The research as a whole found: Baseline TCR diversity was reported as lower in newly diagnosed patients than in healthy donors, and lower still in relapsed/refractory patients. Patients starting nivolumab less than 1 year after ASCT had lower diversity and were excluded from later analyses to avoid confounding by immune reconstitution. Only a single clinical trial cohort was studied, and what caused the repertoire differences, possibly disease activity or prior therapy, remained undefined. A significant rise by C4D1 was seen in CD4+ but not CD8+ TCR diversity (p=0.0027 vs p=0.16), with the rise being most apparent in complete responders (p=0.02). Baseline diversity similar to that of newly diagnosed patients was observed in trial patients achieving complete response, whereas significantly lower diversity was observed in partial responders and progressors.

The time point label of this sample denotes: cycle 1 day 1 (C1D1), immediately before nivolumab initiation. All trial patients had relapsed after autologous stem cell transplantation, with cohorts A, B and C differing in prior brentuximab vedotin exposure. The trial cohort included 50 to 70 patients with relapsed/refractory classical Hodgkin lymphoma, and each patient had a best overall response of complete response, partial response or progressive disease. Trial patients were treated with single-agent nivolumab in the multi-cohort phase II CheckMate 205 trial. An independent review committee assessed best overall response by applying the 2007 International Working Group response criteria. PBMCs from the trial were collected at three points: immediately before nivolumab initiation (C1D1), and during therapy at cycle 2 day 1 and cycle 4 day 1. Peripheral blood was collected in 8 mL Vacutainer Cell Preparation Tubes, from which PBMCs were isolated by centrifugation and then cryopreserved.

The CDR3 measures 15 amino acids from cysteine to phenylalanine. Only CDR3 DNA is held: 45 bases, read in frame from base 1. In the germline V gene, CDR1 corresponds to SGHRS and CDR2 to YFSETQ. Trimming takes 4 bases off V and 2 bases off J; junction bases not matched to a gene: 4. The Qiagen DNeasy kit was used to extract genomic DNA from unsorted PBMCs and from the negatively selected CD4+ and CD8+ fractions. Amplification of TCR beta CDR3 regions was done by immunoSEQ multiplex PCR with primers that anneal to V and J segments. Amplification bias was minimized using a synthetic immune receptor repertoire, and residual bias was removed computationally after sequencing. The paper's processing steps were these. Custom Python scripts were used to quantify repertoire diversity as the Shannon entropy index. The unsorted, CD4+ and CD8+ repertoires were each analyzed separately, with the exception of combined analyses, where CD4+ and CD8+ sequences were merged in silico. A clone was considered expanded if an increase in frequency of at least 2-fold after treatment relative to C1D1 was found, and a pseudocount of 0.5 was applied to clones undetected at baseline. Singleton clones were defined as clones with 0 or 1 copy at C1D1, and non-singleton clones were defined as clones with 2 or more copies. Clones expanded in unsorted samples were assigned a CD4+, CD8+ or unknown annotation through matching of protein sequences in sorted samples from the same patient. Wilcoxon tests were applied to paired samples to test diversity changes from C1D1 to C4D1. Not all clones reach the TCRdb copy of this immuneACCESS table, which keeps in-frame sequences only. Checked studies attribute under half of the gap to unresolved V genes and leave the rest unexplained. D and trimming were read from the DNA, whereas the V and J calls and clone size are those reported in that table. Within this sample are 10,000 to 15,000 clones, with about 91% of them counted one time only. The ten biggest clones cover 10% of the sample.

As to this clone: The clone's antigen remains unknown. Base-call qualities are not available, and no considerably larger clone is one nucleotide away.

This clonotype was obtained from a human donor with classical Hodgkin lymphoma. The chain employs TRBV5-1 and TRBJ2-3; TRBD2 agrees with 10 junctional bases. The sequencing here drew on peripheral blood mononuclear cells (PBMCs), taken at baseline. The nucleotide sequence reads as follows: TGCGCCAGCAGCCTACTAGCGGGGTACACAGATACGCAGTATTTT. Translated, this is CASSLLAGYTDTQYF. Here the CDR3 is joined to the reference TRBV5-1 and TRBJ2-3 genes, and the full variable domain is: KAGVTQTPRYLIKTRGQQVTLSCSPISGHRSVSWYQQTPGQGLQFLFEYFSETQRNKGNFPGRFSGRQFSNSRSEMNVSTLELGDSALYLCASSLLAGYTDTQYFGPGTRLTVL.